The rows below give T cell receptor beta chains drawn from one sample of a study of blood T cells in healthy people across ages. One entry per CDR3 protein results from TCRdb running MiXCR on the 5' RACE reads. Counted here are 540,000 or so distinct CDR3 sequences, 24% occurring once; the ten biggest clones make up 8.5% to 9.5%. The sample also formed part of further work on T cells of mothers and their children.

Sequenced input: blood. The receptors come from a boy younger than 18 in good health. CDR3s include the opening cysteine and the closing phenylalanine or tryptophan. D genes are given only for firm matches. Not all rows give a size; the values are once, few, many and, for expanded clones, a class.

v_gene	abundance	j_gene	d_gene	CDR3aa	CDR3nt
TRBV5-6	few	TRBJ2-5	TRBD2	CASSFGTSGGVETQYF	TGTGCCAGCAGCTTCGGGACTAGCGGGGGGGTAGAGACCCAGTACTTC
TRBV20-1	.	TRBJ2-3	.	CSARDITDTQYF	TGCAGTGCTAGAGATATAACAGATACGCAGTATTTT
TRBV5-6	few	TRBJ2-7	.	CASSLDYYEQYF	TGTGCCAGCAGCTTGGATTACTACGAGCAGTACTTC
TRBV12-3/TRBV12-4	.	TRBJ2-3	.	CASVPGQSTDTQYF	TGTGCCAGTGTCCCCGGCCAGTCCACAGATACGCAGTATTTT
TRBV20-1	few	TRBJ2-2	TRBD2	CSTGLEETGELFF	TGCAGTACCGGACTAGAAGAAACCGGGGAGCTGTTTTTT
TRBV27	.	TRBJ2-3	.	CASSLYDSGTDTQYF	TGTGCCAGCAGTTTATATGACAGCGGCACAGATACGCAGTATTTT
TRBV15	few	TRBJ2-7	TRBD1	CATSNRGPTYEQYF	TGTGCCACCAGCAACAGGGGGCCCACGTACGAGCAGTACTTC
TRBV4-1	.	TRBJ2-7	TRBD1	CASSQGTGGLEEQYF	TGCGCCAGCAGCCAAGGAACAGGGGGTTTGGAGGAGCAGTACTTC
TRBV4-3	few	TRBJ2-7	TRBD1	CASSQVGRTGGGEQYF	TGCGCCAGCAGCCAAGTAGGGAGAACAGGGGGAGGCGAGCAGTACTTC
TRBV27	many	TRBJ2-5	.	CASSPYVGETQYF	TGTGCCAGCAGTCCATATGTCGGAGAGACCCAGTACTTC
TRBV12-3/TRBV12-4	many	TRBJ2-5	TRBD2	CASTSGGETQYF	TGTGCCAGCACCTCGGGGGGAGAGACCCAGTACTTC
TRBV28	few	TRBJ2-5	.	CASSYSGQQETRYF	TGTGCCAGCAGCTACAGTGGACAACAAGAGACCCGGTACTTC
TRBV6-1	.	TRBJ1-2	.	CASSEAGDGYGYTF	TGTGCCAGCAGTGAAGCGGGGGATGGCTATGGCTACACCTTC
TRBV27	.	TRBJ1-5	TRBD1	CASRPQGGRVWNQPQHF	TGTGCCAGCAGACCCCAGGGGGGTAGGGTCTGGAATCAGCCCCAGCATTTT
TRBV20-1	.	TRBJ1-2	TRBD1	CSARARTGAGYTF	TGCAGTGCTAGGGCAAGGACAGGGGCTGGCTACACCTTC
TRBV12-3/TRBV12-4	few	TRBJ1-2	.	CASSFSQGYGYTF	TGTGCCAGCAGTTTTTCTCAAGGATATGGCTACACCTTC
TRBV7-8	.	TRBJ2-3	.	CASSLVGGAATDTQYF	TGTGCCAGCAGCTTAGTGGGGGGGGCGGCTACAGATACGCAGTATTTT
TRBV24-1	few	TRBJ2-3	.	CATSDRASSRTQYF	TGTGCCACCAGTGATAGGGCTAGCTCGCGTACGCAGTATTTT
TRBV4-3	.	TRBJ2-7	.	CASSQEFRVEQYF	TGCGCCAGCAGCCAAGAATTCCGGGTCGAGCAGTACTTC
TRBV27	few	TRBJ1-2	.	CASRGTGEGDYGYTF	TGTGCCAGCAGGGGGACGGGGGAGGGTGACTATGGCTACACCTTC
TRBV4-2	few	TRBJ2-5	TRBD1	CASSQVGAGTGKETQYF	TGTGCCAGCAGCCAAGTAGGGGCCGGGACAGGGAAAGAGACCCAGTACTTC
TRBV28	.	TRBJ2-3	.	CASQTSTDTQYF	TGTGCCAGCCAGACTAGCACAGATACGCAGTATTTT
TRBV2	few	TRBJ2-3	TRBD1	CASSRQGRTDTQYF	TGTGCCAGCAGTAGACAGGGGCGCACAGATACGCAGTATTTT
TRBV9	few	TRBJ2-5	.	CASSVEQEETQYF	TGTGCCAGCAGCGTAGAGCAGGAAGAGACCCAGTACTTC
TRBV29-1	.	TRBJ2-3	.	CSVPNPGGTQYF	TGCAGCGTTCCAAATCCAGGCGGTACGCAGTATTTT
TRBV3-1	.	TRBJ2-7	.	CASSQARLGRPYEQYF	TGTGCCAGCAGCCAAGCGAGGTTGGGGCGACCCTACGAGCAGTACTTC
TRBV6-2/TRBV6-3	.	TRBJ1-5	TRBD1	CASSQRTGGGQPQHF	TGTGCCAGCAGCCAAAGAACAGGGGGCGGTCAGCCCCAGCATTTT
TRBV6-5	.	TRBJ1-2	.	CASSYRGRNYGYTF	TGTGCCAGCAGTTACAGGGGGAGAAACTATGGCTACACCTTC
TRBV27	.	TRBJ2-7	.	CASSLSFSYEQYF	TGTGCCAGCAGTTTATCGTTCAGCTACGAGCAGTACTTC
TRBV6-5	few	TRBJ2-7	.	CASSYSGAGYEQYF	TGTGCCAGCAGCTACTCGGGGGCGGGGTACGAGCAGTACTTC
TRBV11-2	many	TRBJ2-5	TRBD2	CASSLVGAGGIQETQYF	TGTGCCAGCAGCTTAGTCGGAGCGGGGGGGATCCAAGAGACCCAGTACTTC
TRBV7-2	few	TRBJ2-3	TRBD2	CASSLGTSGNTQYF	TGTGCCAGCAGCTTAGGGACTAGCGGAAATACGCAGTATTTT
TRBV5-1	many	TRBJ2-1	TRBD2	CASSLGLAGVGEQFF	TGCGCCAGCAGCTTGGGGCTAGCGGGAGTCGGGGAGCAGTTCTTC
TRBV2	.	TRBJ2-7	.	CASSEEAGAGGYEQYF	TGTGCCAGCAGTGAAGAGGCCGGAGCAGGGGGGTACGAGCAGTACTTC
TRBV5-1	many	TRBJ1-2	TRBD1	CASSLGQGYYGYTF	TGTGCCAGCAGTTTGGGACAGGGATACTATGGCTACACCTTC
TRBV27	many	TRBJ1-3	.	CASSLGGNTIYF	TGTGCCAGCAGTTTGGGTGGAAACACCATATATTTT
TRBV29-1	many	TRBJ2-1	.	CSGVEGTFSYNEQFF	TGCAGCGGTGTGGAGGGGACATTTTCCTACAATGAGCAGTTCTTC
TRBV27	few	TRBJ2-3	TRBD2	CASSLYSGGSTDTQYF	TGTGCCAGCAGTTTATACAGCGGGGGAAGCACAGATACGCAGTATTTT
TRBV29-1	.	TRBJ1-2	.	CSVAEGYTF	TGCAGCGTTGCGGAAGGCTACACCTTC
TRBV7-9	.	TRBJ2-7	.	CASSGGTALLYEQYF	TGTGCCAGCAGCGGAGGGACGGCCTTACTCTACGAGCAGTACTTC
TRBV7-9	few	TRBJ2-3	.	CADDSLRTTDTQYF	TGTGCTGATGATTCACTAAGGACCACAGATACGCAGTATTTT
TRBV7-2	few	TRBJ1-2	.	CASSAVALKRGYTF	TGTGCCAGCAGCGCAGTGGCCCTTAAGCGAGGCTACACCTTC
TRBV5-1	.	TRBJ2-5	.	CASSLTSIYQETQYF	TGCGCCAGCAGCTTGACTAGCATTTACCAAGAGACCCAGTACTTC
TRBV20-1	.	TRBJ2-7	TRBD2	CSASWLAETSYEQYF	TGCAGTGCTAGTTGGCTAGCGGAGACCTCCTACGAGCAGTACTTC
TRBV29-1	.	TRBJ1-4	TRBD1	CSARQGDEKLFF	TGCAGCGCCAGACAGGGGGATGAAAAACTGTTTTTT